This TCR beta chain was profiled in a study of T-cell memory formation after mild COVID-19. Study-level points and caveats: Cross-reactive memory appears to have joined, as suggested by some responding clones showing up in pre-infection memory.

TCRdb redid the calling of the 5' RACE reads with MiXCR, one entry per CDR3 protein. The sample yields 250,000 to 350,000 distinct CDR3 sequences, approximately 15% seen once. This clonotype showed up just a few times. The antigen remains unidentified. The CDR3 has 11 residues. Deletions cut 6 bases from V and 8 bases from J, with 10 bases between. The chain recombines TRBV12-3 or TRBV12-4 with TRBJ1-2; a possible D gene is TRBD1 (5 bases). The sequenced sample consisted of PBMCs or a T cell subset sorted from them (not recorded which). The receptor was isolated from a man aged 18 to 30 who had mild COVID-19 (a few samples of this study predate the infection). Cell type and time point are not known. CDR3 sequence (DNA): TGTGCCAGCAGCCGGGGGGAGGGCTACACCTTC. Protein: CASSRGEGYTF.